These 28 T cell receptor beta chains share one sample of origin, sequenced in a study of blood T cell repertoires in COVID-19. Assay: immunoSEQ multiplex PCR; the TCRdb copy retains only in-frame clones and omits some. The sample has roughly 120,000 clones, 65% to 85% seen once. The sequencing sample was made of peripheral blood. The receptors were gathered from a man in his sixties or seventies with acute or convalescent COVID-19.

This clone was detected once. The chain couples TRBV5-5 to TRBJ2-4; TRBD2 matches 13 bases. The CDR3 covers 20 residues. The germline CDR1 and CDR2 sequences are SGHKS and YYEKEE (reference sequence). Losses at the gene ends were 1 base for V and 0 bases for J; bases not matched to a gene: 10. In DNA, the CDR3 is TGTGCCAGCAGCTTGCGACTAGCGGGGGGAACCGAGATAGCCAAAAACATTCAGTACTTC. The encoded protein is CASSLRLAGGTEIAKNIQYF. The full variable domain, in which reference TRBV5-5 and TRBJ2-4 provide the parts outside the CDR3, is DAGVTQSPTHLIKTRGQQVTLRCSPISGHKSVSWYQQVLGQGPQFIFQYYEKEERGRGNFPDRFSARQFPNYSSELNVNALLLGDSALYLCASSLRLAGGTEIAKNIQYFGAGTRLSVL.

This sequence joins TRBV25-1 and TRBJ2-3; TRBD2 matches 11 bases. The CDR3 runs to 17 residues. The junction had 10 bases not matched to a gene; V was cut back by 4 bases and J by 4 bases. Germline V lookup: CDR1 MGHDK, CDR2 SYGVNS. CDR3 loop: CASSVDGLAGGSDTQYF. The CDR3 region has the DNA TGTGCCAGCAGTGTCGACGGACTAGCGGGTGGATCAGATACGCAGTATTTT.

The chain combines TRBV11-2 with TRBJ1-1, with D possibly matching TRBD1 (6 bases). The CDR3 spans 18 residues. The germline V gene encodes CDR1 SGHAT and CDR2 FQNNGV. With 3 bases removed from V and 0 bases from J, the gap between germline ends came to 20 bases. The CDR3 here is CASSFSGTRTGLNTEAFF. CDR3 nucleotide sequence: TGTGCCAGCAGCTTCTCCGGGACACGCACGGGGTTGAACACTGAAGCTTTCTTT.

This clone turned up a few times. V gene TRBV15 combines with J gene TRBJ2-2; D call uncertain. The V gene's germline CDR1 is LNHNV and CDR2 YYDKDF (reference sequence). V was trimmed by 5 bases and J by 6 bases, leaving 13 bases between them. The CDR3 extends over 14 amino acids. The CDR3 here is CATSPQKFSGELFF. The CDR3 region has the DNA TGTGCCACCAGCCCCCAGAAGTTCTCCGGGGAGCTGTTTTTT.

J is TRBJ1-2 and V is TRBV5-4; the match to TRBD1 covers 11 bases. The CDR3 is made up of 15 amino acids. Germline lookup yields CDR1 SGHNT and CDR2 YYREEE (reference sequence). Losses at the gene ends were 3 bases for V and 5 bases for J; bases not matched to a gene: 6. CDR3 amino acids: CASSSRDRGYYGYTF. The CDR3 DNA reads as TGTGCCAGCAGCTCCCGGGACAGGGGGTATTATGGCTACACCTTC. Full variable domain (remainder filled in from reference TRBV5-4 and TRBJ1-2): ETGVTQSPTHLIKTRGQQVTLRCSSQSGHNTVSWYQQALGQGPQFIFQYYREEENGRGNFPPRFSGLQFPNYSSELNVNALELDDSALYLCASSSRDRGYYGYTFGSGTRLTVV.

CDR3 DNA sequence: TGTGCCAGCTCACTTGGACAGGGGAACACCGGGGAGCTGTTTTTT. Its protein is CASSLGQGNTGELFF. The rearrangement uses TRBV18 and TRBJ2-2; TRBD1 matches at 8 bases. Germline loops: CDR1 KGHSH, CDR2 LQKENI. After removal of 4 bases from V and 1 base from J, the junction contained 2 bases not matched to a gene. The CDR3 runs to 15 residues.

The chain joins TRBV6-5 to TRBJ1-1; 7 bases are shared with TRBD1. CDR3 length equals 15 residues. In germline, CDR1 is MNHEY, CDR2 SVGAGI. J was trimmed by 4 bases and V by 5 bases; bases with no gene match: 10. For the CDR3, the DNA is TGTGCCAGCAGTACCCAAAGACAGGGAAGCACTGAAGCTTTCTTT. It specifies CASSTQRQGSTEAFF.

The rearrangement uses TRBV15 and TRBJ1-2, with D unclear. CDR1 and CDR2 (germline): LNHNV, YYDKDF (reference sequence). The CDR3 totals 13 residues. Trimming pared 7 bases from V and 7 bases from J, leaving 16 bases between. The CDR3, as DNA: TGTGCCACCACTACTCGGGATCGGGGTGGCTACACCTTC. As protein: CATTTRDRGGYTF.

This chain links TRBV4-1 with TRBJ2-1, with TRBD2 identical over 9 bases. Per the germline V gene, CDR1 is MGHRA and CDR2 is YSYEKL. The length of the CDR3 is 14 residues. Germline trimming cut 4 bases from V and 6 bases from J; bases unmatched to any gene: 4. The CDR3 DNA reads TGCGCCAGCAGCCTGGGCGGGGGGGCCAATGAGCAGTTCTTC. Its translation is CASSLGGGANEQFF.

The J gene is TRBJ1-1, the V gene TRBV3-1 (or the pseudogene TRBV3-2); D not certain. The CDR3 is 14 residues long. V dropped 5 bases and J dropped 4 bases, with 14 bases sitting between them. Germline CDR1 and CDR2: LGHDT and YNNKEL (reference sequence). CDR3 DNA: TGTGCCAGCAGCGCCGTTGGGAGCCGCACTGAAGCTTTCTTT. The encoded protein is CASSAVGSRTEAFF.

The gene calls are TRBV6-5 and TRBJ1-1; D gene ambiguous. V shed 6 bases and J shed 4 bases, with 12 bases lying between them. Germline V lookup: CDR1 MNHEY, CDR2 SVGAGI. The CDR3 is 13 amino acids. The CDR3 DNA sequence: TGTGCCAGCAGCTATCGTTACGGCACTGAAGCTTTCTTT. It yields the protein CASSYRYGTEAFF.

The chain couples TRBV6-2 or TRBV6-3 to TRBJ2-2; 8 bases are shared with TRBD1. V gave up 5 bases and J gave up 3 bases; unmatched junction bases: 8. CDR1 and CDR2 (germline): MNHEY, SVGEGT. The CDR3 has 16 residues. CDR3 in DNA: TGTGCCAGCAGTGCCCGGACAGGGTGGGACACCGGGGAGCTGTTTTTT. The encoded protein is CASSARTGWDTGELFF.

The chain is built from TRBV29-1 and TRBJ1-1, with a weak D call TRBD1 (5 bases). CDR1 SQVTM and CDR2 ANQGSEA come from the germline V gene. Trimming stripped 6 bases from V and 0 bases from J, with 11 bases between. The CDR3 has 13 residues. The CDR3: CSVPKGMNTEAFF. The CDR3 DNA is TGCAGCGTCCCCAAGGGGATGAACACTGAAGCTTTCTTT.

The rearrangement links TRBV6-5 to TRBJ2-2; maybe TRBD2 (6 bases). Germline CDR1 reads MNHEY; CDR2 reads SVGAGI. Trimming shortened V by 9 bases and J by 2 bases, and 16 bases separated the two germline ends. This CDR3 region has 15 residues. Here the CDR3 reads CASSPTRVNTGELFF. The CDR3 DNA reads as TGTGCCAGTTCCCCGACTAGAGTTAACACCGGGGAGCTGTTTTTT.

The CDR3 protein is CASSPPGGRRNEQYF. In nucleotides, the CDR3 is TGTGCCAGCTCACCACCGGGGGGGCGCAGGAACGAGCAGTACTTC. The V call is TRBV18, the J call TRBJ2-7, with D maybe TRBD2 (7 bases). The CDR3 is 15 residues long. The germline V gene has CDR1 KGHSH and CDR2 LQKENI. The V gene lost 0 bases and the J gene lost 5 bases, with 14 bases spanning the gap.

This clone was recorded only once. This sequence joins TRBV2 and TRBJ1-4, with D perhaps matching TRBD1 (6 bases). The V gene's germline CDR1 is SNHLY and CDR2 FYNNEI. This CDR3 contains 14 residues. V lost 6 bases, J lost 8 bases, and 16 bases lay in between. Written as DNA, the CDR3 is TGTGCCAGCAGCATACAGGGAATGGGAGAAAAACTGTTTTTT. Its translation is CASSIQGMGEKLFF.

The genes are TRBV5-1 and TRBJ2-5; the match to TRBD1 covers 11 bases. The germline gives CDR1 SGHRS, CDR2 YFSETQ. The CDR3 is 16 amino acids. Trimming at V came to 5 bases and at J to 4 bases, leaving 10 bases not matched to a gene. This CDR3 is CASRSGTGGLGETQYF. CDR3 in DNA: TGCGCCAGCAGGTCCGGGACAGGGGGTTTGGGAGAGACCCAGTACTTC.

This chain links TRBV7-9 with TRBJ1-4, with D uncertain. Germline CDR1 and CDR2: SEHNR and FQNEAQ (reference sequence). The CDR3 runs to 13 residues. V was pared by 2 bases and J by 8 bases, with 9 bases between. The DNA for the CDR3 is TGTGCCAGCAGCTTACGTAGTTTCGAAAAACTGTTTTTT. Protein sequence: CASSLRSFEKLFF.

Remarks on this clone: The sample contains more than one DNA sequence encoding this CDR3. The chain combines TRBV27 with TRBJ2-5; D is unresolved. Looked up from germline, CDR1 is MNHEY and CDR2 is SMNVEV (reference sequence). The CDR3 length is 11 residues. Trimming stripped 3 bases from V and 5 bases from J, with 4 bases between. DNA of the CDR3: TGTGCCAGCAGTTTTCGGGAGACCCAGTACTTC. The encoded protein is CASSFRETQYF.

This sequence joins TRBV6-5 and TRBJ2-5, with 10 bases lining up with TRBD2. The CDR3 is made up of 15 amino acids. The V gene's germline CDR1 is MNHEY and CDR2 SVGAGI. The trim removed 7 bases at V and 1 base at J, leaving 6 bases unmatched. The CDR3 loop is CASNPVAGGQETQYF. In nucleotides, the CDR3 is TGTGCCAGCAACCCGGTAGCGGGGGGCCAAGAGACCCAGTACTTC.

This chain uses TRBV11-3 with TRBJ2-2; D is ambiguous. V lost 1 base, J lost 5 bases, and 11 bases lay in between. CDR1 and CDR2 (germline): SGHNT, YENEEA. This CDR3 contains 15 residues. CDR3 sequence: CASSLVPVGTGELFF. CDR3 DNA sequence: TGTGCCAGCAGCTTAGTCCCGGTCGGGACCGGGGAGCTGTTTTTT.

V and J are TRBV5-1 and TRBJ2-2; 7 bases line up with TRBD1. Germline assignment: CDR1 SGHRS and CDR2 YFSETQ. Unmatched junction bases numbered 3, after V lost 6 bases and J lost 1 base. The CDR3 loop spans 14 amino acids. CDR3 residues: CASNTGENTGELFF. In nucleotides, the CDR3 is TGCGCCAGCAACACAGGGGAGAACACCGGGGAGCTGTTTTTT.

V is TRBV27 and J is TRBJ1-1; D uncertain. The germline gives CDR1 MNHEY, CDR2 SMNVEV (reference sequence). The CDR3 runs 12 residues. Trimming took 5 bases from V and 6 from J, leaving 10 bases between them. As DNA, the CDR3 is TGTGCCAGCAGTCGACTAGGTTCTGAAGCTTTCTTT. This translates into CASSRLGSEAFF.

This clone occurred once. The chain couples TRBV30 to TRBJ1-2, with 9 bases that match TRBD1. There are 13 residues in the CDR3. V trimming: 1 base; J trimming: 13 bases; junction bases outside the gene matches: 10. Germline assignment: CDR1 GTSNPN and CDR2 SVGIG (reference sequence). As DNA, the CDR3 is TGTGCCTGGAGTGATGCGGGACAGGGAAGTTTCACCTTC. It specifies CAWSDAGQGSFTF.

This clone was counted between two and nine times. The CDR3 region has the DNA TGTGCCATCAGCTCAGGGGGAAGGGTATCAGATACGCAGTATTTT. Translation: CAISSGGRVSDTQYF. The chain uses TRBV10-3 and TRBJ2-3, with 7 bases matching TRBD1. The CDR3 runs 15 residues. The germline V gene has CDR1 ENHRY and CDR2 SYGVKD. The trim removed 6 bases at V and 4 bases at J, leaving 10 bases unmatched.

The chain uses TRBV19 and TRBJ1-2; weak D call: TRBD1 (6 bases). Germline CDR1 is LNHDA and CDR2 is SQIVND (reference sequence). The CDR3 has 15 amino acids. Trimming removed 3 bases from V and 4 bases from J, with 15 bases in between. The CDR3 here is CASSMGGGQLYGYTF. In DNA form, the CDR3 reads TGTGCCAGTAGTATGGGTGGTGGACAGCTCTATGGCTACACCTTC.

The V and J genes are TRBV6-2 or TRBV6-3 and TRBJ1-5; 8 nucleotides align to TRBD1. This CDR3 has 15 amino acids. Trimming cost V 4 bases and J 4 bases; bases outside gene matches: 6. The germline V gene encodes CDR1 MNHEY and CDR2 SVGEGT. The CDR3 spells CASSLTGVRNQPQHF. Here the CDR3 DNA reads TGTGCCAGCAGTTTGACAGGGGTGAGGAATCAGCCCCAGCATTTT.

This clone was picked up many times. The chain has TRBV10-3 and TRBJ2-7; D not certain. V was cut by 6 bases and J by 1 base, with 4 bases left in between. Germline CDR1 is ENHRY and CDR2 is SYGVKD. The CDR3 runs to 11 residues. The CDR3 sequence: CAIRQSYEQYF. DNA of the CDR3: TGTGCCATCAGGCAGTCCTACGAGCAGTACTTC.